This is a list of T cell receptor beta chains from one sample in a study of T cells in Graves' hyperthyroidism and ophthalmopathy. TCRdb re-called the multiplex PCR reads through MiXCR, storing one row per CDR3 protein. The sample lists 300,000 to 500,000 distinct CDR3 sequences, around 15% seen once, with 25% to 30% in the top ten. Sequenced material: blood. The receptor set was obtained from a man aged 45-60 years with Graves' ophthalmopathy. CDR3s include the opening cysteine and the closing phenylalanine or tryptophan. Each record gives: D gene, V gene, J gene, CDR3 protein. The D gene is left open where the match is weak.

TRBD1	TRBV5-5	TRBJ1-1	CASSLGTGPSEAFF
TRBD2	TRBV7-9	TRBJ2-3	CASSSGLAPTRWDTQYF
-	TRBV12-3/TRBV12-4	TRBJ1-1	CAINLRAMNTEAFF
TRBD2	TRBV20-1	TRBJ2-5	CSALPFVLAGEETQYF
-	TRBV6-5	TRBJ1-2	CASSYRRTVTNYGYTF
TRBD1	TRBV29-1	TRBJ2-1	CSVEGGTAYNEQFF
-	TRBV7-9	TRBJ2-7	CASSALGIPAHEQYF
TRBD1	TRBV27	TRBJ2-7	CAIRSGTGGYEQYF
-	TRBV12-3/TRBV12-4	TRBJ1-6	CASSLGGGHSPLHF
TRBD2	TRBV19	TRBJ2-6	CGSGSSGANVLTF
-	TRBV12-3/TRBV12-4	TRBJ2-3	CASRVYNTDTQYF
-	TRBV4-1	TRBJ2-7	CASSPGSPPRHEQYF
-	TRBV28	TRBJ1-1	CASLISGVPTEAFF
-	TRBV20-1	TRBJ2-3	CSASYRADTQYF
TRBD2	TRBV30	TRBJ2-1	CAWSLAGGHEQFF
TRBD2	TRBV27	TRBJ2-3	CASKRTGLAETDTQYF
-	TRBV2	TRBJ2-7	CASSGEEQYF
-	TRBV20-1	TRBJ2-1	CSASEHLTSRQFF
-	TRBV7-9	TRBJ2-1	CASSSVDWGSYNEQFF
-	TRBV14	TRBJ2-1	CASSQTRGAHKEQFF
-	TRBV11-3	TRBJ2-1	CASSLDRRNNEQFF
TRBD2	TRBV10-3	TRBJ2-1	CAISESISGNNEQFF
TRBD1	TRBV5-1	TRBJ2-7	CASSAGQGTSEQYF
-	TRBV6-1	TRBJ1-4	CASSKRGAGDEKLFF
-	TRBV9	TRBJ2-7	CASSVLSDSYEQYF
-	TRBV27	TRBJ2-7	CASSPAVLGPEQYF
-	TRBV3-1	TRBJ2-5	CASSHSEETQYF
-	TRBV28	TRBJ2-2	CASNIGSFDTGELFF
-	TRBV7-2	TRBJ2-5	CASRNQIAETQYF
-	TRBV28	TRBJ2-7	CASRRQAYEQYF
TRBD1	TRBV11-2	TRBJ1-2	CASSFPPRQGNYGYTF
-	TRBV7-9	TRBJ1-1	CASSQDSVNTEAFF
TRBD1	TRBV5-1	TRBJ1-2	CASSNKAQGNTGYTF
TRBD2	TRBV2	TRBJ2-7	CASSAKRGPYEQYF
-	TRBV6-2/TRBV6-3	TRBJ2-1	CASSGLAAAGRNEQFF
TRBD1	TRBV10-3	TRBJ2-5	CAIRTGVTETQYF
-	TRBV25-1	TRBJ2-5	CASSGARGRETQYF
TRBD1	TRBV3-1	TRBJ2-5	CASSWDRGPRETQYF
-	TRBV14	TRBJ2-6	CASSQALSGANVLTF
TRBD2	TRBV20-1	TRBJ2-5	CSAGTSGQETQYF
TRBD1	TRBV20-1	TRBJ1-6	CSPRGQGDSPLHF
TRBD2	TRBV29-1	TRBJ2-1	CSFPTSGRPNEQFF
TRBD1	TRBV7-2	TRBJ2-5	CASSFPASRGETQYF
-	TRBV29-1	TRBJ2-5	CSVTRGGETQYF
-	TRBV20-1	TRBJ1-4	CSATDGEKLFF
-	TRBV28	TRBJ2-5	CAIGGETQYF
TRBD1	TRBV12-3/TRBV12-4	TRBJ2-6	CASSRDRLSGANVLTF
TRBD1	TRBV19	TRBJ1-5	CASSTRQGVYQPQHF
-	TRBV11-2	TRBJ1-1	CASSFLRAFEAFF
TRBD2	TRBV27	TRBJ2-1	CASSFRTTSLNYNEQFF
TRBD2	TRBV6-2/TRBV6-3	TRBJ2-7	CASSSQRGVYEQYF
-	TRBV3-1	TRBJ2-7	CASSRALGEQYF
-	TRBV20-1	TRBJ2-1	CSASRASRGNEQFF
-	TRBV29-1	TRBJ1-2	CSVVWSTAPIGYTF
TRBD1	TRBV29-1	TRBJ2-3	CSVESQTGGYRYF